The present entry profiles one TCR beta chain with its context. One end of the junction fails to match germline, which may point to a read error. The data are from a study of lymphopenia after photon versus proton radiotherapy. The length of the CDR3 is 13 residues. CDR1 and CDR2 (germline): MNHEY, SVGAGI. The repertoire was sequenced with immunoSEQ multiplex PCR; TCRdb's copy has only in-frame clones and lacks some. The table lists around 70,000 clones, about nine tenths of them singletons. The genes are TRBV6-5 and TRBJ2-7, with D unclear. The source is a woman in her 70s with pancreatic cancer. Sequencing was performed on peripheral blood, taken from a patient treated with photon-based radiotherapy. Written as DNA, the CDR3 is TGTGCCAGCAGTTACTCGTACGGTTCCCCTCTGGACTTC. It encodes CASSYSYGSPLDF.